The 26 T cell receptor beta chains given below trace back to one sample, sequenced in a study of T cell responses to AZD1222 COVID-19 vaccine. Clones were sequenced by immunoSEQ multiplex PCR, and TCRdb holds only the in-frame ones, with some missing. The sample lists about 140,000 clones, roughly 92% occurring once. The specimen comprised peripheral blood, sampled on day 0 of AZD1222 vaccination. The receptor source for this set is an adult in good health.

The chain links TRBV28 to TRBJ2-7, with 9 bases lining up with TRBD2. The CDR3 spans 15 residues. Germline loops: CDR1 MDHEN, CDR2 SYDVKM. Trimming took 6 bases from V and 3 from J; bases not matched to a gene: 9. CDR3 protein: CASSLSGRSFYEQYF. The CDR3 nucleotides are TGTGCCAGCAGCCTTAGCGGGAGATCTTTCTACGAGCAGTACTTC.

CDR3 DNA: TGTGCCAGCAGTTCCGGGACCCTAGAGACCCAGTACTTC. This translates into CASSSGTLETQYF. The chain joins TRBV7-2 to TRBJ2-5; the D call may be TRBD1 or TRBD2 (5 bases each). CDR3 size: 13 residues. Trimming removed 6 bases at V and 4 bases at J, with 12 bases between. The V gene's germline CDR1 is SGHTA and CDR2 FQGNSA.

The chain employs TRBV28 and TRBJ2-2; weak D call: TRBD2 (6 bases). Per germline, CDR1 MDHEN and CDR2 SYDVKM. The CDR3 totals 15 residues. V was cut by 5 bases and J by 13 bases, with 23 bases left in between. The CDR3 region is CASSPPEGRLRGLFF. The CDR3 DNA reads TGTGCCAGCAGTCCCCCGGAGGGCAGACTCCGGGGGCTGTTTTTT. Complete variable domain (other parts from reference TRBV28 and TRBJ2-2): DVKVTQSSRYLVKRTGEKVFLECVQDMDHENMFWYRQDPGLGLRLIYFSYDVKMKEKGDIPEGYSVSREKKERFSLILESASTNQTSMYLCASSPPEGRLRGLFFGEGSRLTVL.

This sequence joins TRBV7-9 and TRBJ2-3; 9 bases align to TRBD2. This CDR3 is 14 amino acids long. The J segment lost 4 bases and the V segment lost 5 bases, leaving 4 bases of the junction unmatched. CDR1 is SEHNR and CDR2 is FQNEAQ in the germline V gene (reference sequence). As DNA, the CDR3 is TGTGCCAGCAGCGGGCGGACTAGCGCAGATACGCAGTATTTT. Its translation is CASSGRTSADTQYF.

The chain joins TRBV9 to TRBJ1-4, with 8 nucleotides matching TRBD1. V lost 1 base and J lost 6; bases outside the gene matches: 2. Germline V gene data show CDR1 as SGDLS and CDR2 as YYNGEE. The CDR3 spans 14 residues. CDR3 nucleotide sequence: TGTGCCAGCAGCGTAACAGGGGGACATGAAAAACTGTTTTTT. Translating gives CASSVTGGHEKLFF. Variable domain in full (rest from reference TRBV9 and TRBJ1-4): DSGVTQTPKHLITATGQRVTLRCSPRSGDLSVYWYQQSLDQGLQFLIQYYNGEERAKGNILERFSAQQFPDLHSELNLSSLELGDSALYFCASSVTGGHEKLFFGSGTQLSVL.

This chain uses TRBV7-8 with TRBJ2-7; 12 bases map to TRBD1. Trimming cost V 5 bases and J 6 bases; bases outside gene matches: 14. This CDR3 has 17 amino acids. Germline V gene data show CDR1 as SGHVS and CDR2 as FQNEAQ. The CDR3 coding sequence is TGTGCCAGCAGCCCCCACATACGGGGACAGGGGGCTCCCGAGCAGTACTTC. Residues: CASSPHIRGQGAPEQYF.

In this sample, this clone turned up once. V usage is TRBV27 and J usage is TRBJ1-6, with D unclear. The CDR3 covers 15 residues. Germline V gene data show CDR1 as MNHEY and CDR2 as SMNVEV (reference sequence). The V gene lost 1 base and the J gene lost 5 bases, with 9 bases spanning the gap. The CDR3 is CASSLYGGNNSPLHF. DNA for the CDR3: TGTGCCAGCAGTTTATATGGCGGAAATAATTCACCCCTCCACTTT.

V and J are TRBV11-2 and TRBJ2-5; D gene unclear. V lost 3 bases and J 7 bases, leaving 6 bases between the germline ends. From germline, CDR1 is SGHAT and CDR2 FQNNGV. The CDR3 is 11 residues long. CDR3 loop: CASSFGGTQYF. The CDR3 DNA sequence: TGTGCCAGCAGCTTTGGCGGGACCCAGTACTTC.

The chain recombines TRBV7-2 with TRBJ2-7; D may match TRBD1 or TRBD2 (5 bases each). V was pared by 5 bases and J by 8 bases, with 16 bases between. Germline loops: CDR1 SGHTA, CDR2 FQGNSA. This CDR3 has 13 amino acids. The CDR3: CASSLPGAEQQYF. CDR3 DNA sequence: TGTGCCAGCAGCCTTCCCGGGGCCGAGCAGCAGTACTTC. The variable domain in full, completed from reference TRBV7-2 and TRBJ2-7, reads GAGVSQSPSNKVTEKGKDVELRCDPISGHTALYWYRQSLGQGLEFLIYFQGNSAPDKSGLPSDRFSAERTGGSVSTLTIQRTQQEDSAVYLCASSLPGAEQQYFGPGTRLTVT.

V is TRBV7-2 and J is TRBJ2-7; perhaps D is TRBD1 or TRBD2 (5 bases each). Germline V lookup: CDR1 SGHTA, CDR2 FQGNSA. There are 15 residues in the CDR3. V shed 10 bases and J shed 3 bases, with 22 bases lying between them. In DNA form, the CDR3 reads TGTGCCACCAAAAGGGACCGCTCCGGGGTCTACGAGCAGTACTTC. Residues: CATKRDRSGVYEQYF.

The V and J genes are TRBV28 and TRBJ1-1; D remains unclear. The CDR3 loop spans 12 amino acids. Germline assignment: CDR1 MDHEN and CDR2 SYDVKM. V gave up 0 bases and J gave up 5 bases, with 4 bases separating them. The CDR3 nucleotides are TGTGCCAGCAGTTTATGGGCTACTGAAGCTTTCTTT. The encoded protein is CASSLWATEAFF.

About this clone: At one boundary the junction diverges from the germline segment, which might be a read error. This chain uses TRBV3-1 (or the pseudogene TRBV3-2) with TRBJ2-1; TRBD1 agrees at 9 bases. CDR1 and CDR2 from the germline V gene are LGHDT and YNNKEL (reference sequence). This CDR3 comprises 14 residues. The CDR3 loop reads CASRERDRVGEEFF. In nucleotides, the CDR3 is TGTGCCAGCAGAGAACGGGACAGGGTTGGTGAGGAGTTCTTC.

The chain is built from TRBV5-6 and TRBJ2-1; the match to TRBD1 covers 9 bases. The ends lost 7 bases at V and 3 bases at J; junction bases unmatched: 5. Germline V gene sequence: CDR1 SGHDT, CDR2 YYEEEE. CDR3 length: 14 amino acids. For the CDR3, the DNA is TGTGCCAGCTCCCGGGACAGGGACTACAATGAGCAGTTCTTC. It encodes CASSRDRDYNEQFF.

The chain links TRBV19 to TRBJ2-7; 9 bases match TRBD1. The germline V gene has CDR1 LNHDA and CDR2 SQIVND (reference sequence). This CDR3 region has 14 residues. Trimming took 7 bases from V and 3 from J; bases not matched to a gene: 7. The CDR3 nucleotides are TGTGCCAGTACCGGGGACAGGGTAGGCTACGAGCAGTACTTC. This encodes CASTGDRVGYEQYF.

The rearrangement uses TRBV28 and TRBJ2-1; D might be TRBD2 (6 bases). Germline CDR1 is MDHEN and CDR2 is SYDVKM. The germline V and J ends were trimmed by 5 bases and 11 bases, with 16 bases remaining between them. The CDR3 has 13 amino acids. CDR3 coding DNA: TGTGCCAGCAGTCCGCCGACTAGATCGAAGCAGTTCTTC. Protein sequence: CASSPPTRSKQFF.

The V and J genes are TRBV19 and TRBJ1-6; no reliable D call. Looked up from germline, CDR1 is LNHDA and CDR2 is SQIVND (reference sequence). The CDR3 is made up of 15 amino acids. The V end was cut by 4 bases, the J end by 9 bases, with 16 bases between. The CDR3 reads CASSTGPALGSPLHF. In DNA form, the CDR3 reads TGTGCCAGTAGTACAGGACCTGCTCTCGGTTCACCCCTCCACTTT.

This clone occurred a few times. The V call is TRBV10-3, the J call TRBJ2-7, with 9 bases identical to TRBD1. With V trimmed by 3 bases and J by 5 bases, 8 bases remained unmatched. This CDR3 contains 15 residues. Germline lookup yields CDR1 ENHRY and CDR2 SYGVKD. The CDR3 region is CAISDQGTGRDEQYF. The CDR3 DNA follows: TGTGCCATCAGTGATCAGGGGACAGGGAGGGACGAGCAGTACTTC.

The V and J genes are TRBV3-1 (or the pseudogene TRBV3-2) and TRBJ2-5, with a tentative D call TRBD1 (6 bases). The ends were cut back, 2 bases at V and 0 bases at J, with 13 bases in the middle. The CDR3 has 16 amino acids. Germline assignment: CDR1 LGHDT and CDR2 YNNKEL (reference sequence). This CDR3 reads CASSQTLTGNQETQYF. The CDR3 coding sequence is TGTGCCAGCAGCCAAACCCTTACAGGGAACCAAGAGACCCAGTACTTC.

The rearrangement links TRBV5-1 to TRBJ1-1; 10 positions match TRBD1. The V segment lost 10 bases and the J segment 3 bases; nucleotides outside the gene matches: 9. The germline gives CDR1 SGHRS, CDR2 YFSETQ. The CDR3 contains 14 residues. CDR3 nucleotides: TGCGCCGGTAGGACAGGGGGAGCGGACACTGAAGCTTTCTTT. This codes for CAGRTGGADTEAFF.

The V call is TRBV19, the J call TRBJ1-2, with D unclear. CDR1 and CDR2 (germline): LNHDA, SQIVND (reference sequence). The V end lost 2 bases, the J end lost 3 bases, and 13 bases lay between the germline ends. This CDR3 spans 15 amino acids. CDR3 residues: CASSISSGRYYGYTF. The CDR3 DNA sequence: TGTGCCAGTAGTATATCCTCGGGCCGCTACTATGGCTACACCTTC. The full variable domain, in which reference TRBV19 and TRBJ1-2 provide the parts outside the CDR3, is DGGITQSPKYLFRKEGQNVTLSCEQNLNHDAMYWYRQDPGQGLRLIYYSQIVNDFQKGDIAEGYSVSREKKESFPLTVTSAQKNPTAFYLCASSISSGRYYGYTFGSGTRLTVV.

The V gene is TRBV6-5, the J gene TRBJ2-3; 10 nucleotides agree with TRBD2. CDR1 and CDR2 from the germline V gene are MNHEY and SVGAGI. V was clipped by 2 bases and J by 4 bases; unmatched bases: 3. The CDR3 contains 15 residues. The CDR3 region has the DNA TGTGCCAGCAGTTACGGAGCGGGAGGGTCAGATACGCAGTATTTT. It encodes CASSYGAGGSDTQYF.

This clone was counted once. In nucleotides, the CDR3 is TGTGCCGGGATGACAGAACGAGAAAAACTGTTTTTT. It specifies CAGMTEREKLFF. J is TRBJ1-4 and V is TRBV2; possible D gene TRBD1, 5 bases. V lost 11 bases and J lost 8, with 15 bases in between. This CDR3 comprises 12 residues. Per the germline V gene, CDR1 is SNHLY and CDR2 is FYNNEI.

V and J are TRBV19 and TRBJ2-2; D might be TRBD2 (5 bases). In germline, CDR1 is LNHDA, CDR2 SQIVND (reference sequence). The CDR3 contains 14 residues. Trimming took off 0 bases at V and 6 bases at J, with 8 bases between the two ends. CDR3 DNA sequence: TGTGCCAGTAGTATAGACCAGAGGGCCGGGGAGCTGTTTTTT. Translated: CASSIDQRAGELFF. The full variable domain, rest sourced from reference TRBV19 and TRBJ2-2, is DGGITQSPKYLFRKEGQNVTLSCEQNLNHDAMYWYRQDPGQGLRLIYYSQIVNDFQKGDIAEGYSVSREKKESFPLTVTSAQKNPTAFYLCASSIDQRAGELFFGEGSRLTVL.

DNA of the CDR3: TGTGCCAGCAGCAGAGGACAGGGGGTTACCTACGAGCAGTACTTC. It translates to CASSRGQGVTYEQYF. The rearrangement uses TRBV11-2 and TRBJ2-7, with 10 bases aligning to TRBD1. The length of the CDR3 is 15 residues. Germline trimming cut 5 bases from V and 2 bases from J; bases unmatched to any gene: 6. CDR1 SGHAT and CDR2 FQNNGV come from the germline V gene.

This chain joins TRBV10-1 and TRBJ2-1, with D uncertain. The CDR3 has 13 amino acids. Trimming cost V 7 bases and J 8 bases, with 15 bases left between them. Germline-derived CDR1 and CDR2 are WNHNN and SYGVQD (reference sequence). DNA for the CDR3: TGCGCCAGCACGGTACAGCCCGGAGATGAGCAGTTCTTC. It specifies CASTVQPGDEQFF.

This clone occurred a few times. The chain recombines TRBV10-1 with TRBJ1-1; tentative D call: TRBD1 (6 bases). Trimming stripped 10 bases from V and 8 bases from J, with 17 bases between. This CDR3 has 12 residues. CDR1 WNHNN and CDR2 SYGVQD come from the germline V gene (reference sequence). The CDR3, as DNA: TGCGCCACCTTAAGGGGGGGGCCAGAAGCTTTCTTT. This sequence encodes CATLRGGPEAFF.